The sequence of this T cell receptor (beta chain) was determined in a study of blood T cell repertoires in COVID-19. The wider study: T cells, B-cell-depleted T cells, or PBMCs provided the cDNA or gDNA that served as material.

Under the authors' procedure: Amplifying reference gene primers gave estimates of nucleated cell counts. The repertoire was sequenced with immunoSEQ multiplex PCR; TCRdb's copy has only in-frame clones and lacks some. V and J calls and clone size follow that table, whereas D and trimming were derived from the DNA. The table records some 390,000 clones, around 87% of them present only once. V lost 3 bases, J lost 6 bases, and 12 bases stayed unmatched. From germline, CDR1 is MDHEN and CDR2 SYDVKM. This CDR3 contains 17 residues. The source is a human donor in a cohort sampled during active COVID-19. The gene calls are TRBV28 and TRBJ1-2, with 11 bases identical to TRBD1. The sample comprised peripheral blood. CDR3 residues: CASSFSGTGGKGNGYTF. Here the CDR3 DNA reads TGTGCCAGCAGTTTCTCCGGGACAGGGGGGAAAGGGAATGGCTACACCTTC.